The 18 T cell receptor beta chains below come from one sample, sequenced in a study of blood T cell repertoires in COVID-19. Only in-frame clones appear in the TCRdb table, and some are missing; sequencing was by immunoSEQ multiplex PCR. The table includes 150,000 to 200,000 clones, 88% detected once. Sequences were obtained from peripheral blood. The source of these receptors is a man between 35 and 55 years old with active or convalescent COVID-19.

The chain recombines TRBV11-2 with TRBJ1-2, with D tentatively TRBD1 (6 bases). The germline V gene has CDR1 SGHAT and CDR2 FQNNGV. Trimming took off 4 bases at V and 2 bases at J, with 14 bases between the two ends. CDR3 length equals 15 residues. The CDR3 sequence: CASSSQGSPNYGYTF. In DNA form, the CDR3 reads TGTGCCAGCAGCTCACAGGGTAGTCCCAACTATGGCTACACCTTC.

The chain joins TRBV7-3 to TRBJ2-5; weak D call: TRBD1 (5 bases). The V end lost 5 bases, the J end lost 1 base, and 8 bases lay between the germline ends. Germline values: CDR1 SGHTA, CDR2 FQGTGA. The length of the CDR3 is 13 residues. CDR3 amino acids: CASSRTRQETQYF. The CDR3 nucleotides are TGTGCCAGCAGCCGGACACGCCAAGAGACCCAGTACTTC. The variable domain in full, completed from reference TRBV7-3 and TRBJ2-5, reads GAGVSQTPSNKVTEKGKYVELRCDPISGHTALYWYRQSLGQGPEFLIYFQGTGAADDSGLPNDRFFAVRPEGSVSTLKIQRTERGDSAVYLCASSRTRQETQYFGPGTRLLVL.

The chain recombines TRBV11-2 with TRBJ2-4; 8 positions match TRBD1. After removal of 5 bases from V and 7 bases from J, the junction contained 7 bases not matched to a gene. Germline-derived CDR1 and CDR2 are SGHAT and FQNNGV. The length of the CDR3 is 14 residues. CDR3 region: CASSLGQGTNIQYF. The CDR3 DNA follows: TGTGCCAGCAGCCTTGGACAGGGTACGAACATTCAGTACTTC.

In its sample, this clone was seen once. The chain combines TRBV10-3 with TRBJ1-1, with unresolved D. Germline lookup yields CDR1 ENHRY and CDR2 SYGVKD. V gave up 10 bases and J gave up 0 bases, with 9 bases separating them. The length of the CDR3 is 12 residues. The CDR3 protein is CATSVLNTEAFF. The CDR3 region has the DNA TGTGCCACCTCAGTATTGAACACTGAAGCTTTCTTT.

This chain links TRBV11-2 with TRBJ1-5; TRBD1 matches 8 bases. This CDR3 region has 15 residues. Per germline, CDR1 SGHAT and CDR2 FQNNGV. Trimming took 5 bases from V and 3 from J; bases not matched to a gene: 6. CDR3 in DNA: TGTGCCAGCAGCCAGGGGACAGGCCCCAATCAGCCCCAGCATTTT. It yields the protein CASSQGTGPNQPQHF.

This chain uses TRBV5-5 with TRBJ1-2, with TRBD1 matching over 9 bases. Germline V CDR1 and CDR2: SGHKS, YYEKEE (reference sequence). Trimming at V came to 3 bases and at J to 4 bases, leaving 13 bases not matched to a gene. The CDR3 runs to 17 residues. The CDR3 spells CASSYQPSATGGYGYTF. CDR3 sequence (DNA): TGTGCCAGCAGCTACCAACCCTCTGCGACAGGGGGCTATGGCTACACCTTC. Complete variable domain (other parts from reference TRBV5-5 and TRBJ1-2): DAGVTQSPTHLIKTRGQQVTLRCSPISGHKSVSWYQQVLGQGPQFIFQYYEKEERGRGNFPDRFSARQFPNYSSELNVNALLLGDSALYLCASSYQPSATGGYGYTFGSGTRLTVV.

The chain carries TRBV5-1 and TRBJ2-7, with a tentative D call TRBD1 (5 bases). In germline, CDR1 is SGHRS, CDR2 YFSETQ. V lost 0 bases to trimming and J lost 1 base, with 20 bases between them. The CDR3 runs 18 residues. This chain's CDR3 is CASSLELSRQGYSYEQYF. The DNA of the CDR3 is TGCGCCAGCAGCTTGGAGCTGTCAAGGCAGGGATATTCCTACGAGCAGTACTTC.

The chain carries TRBV5-6 and TRBJ2-1; the match to TRBD1 covers 9 bases. CDR3 length equals 13 residues. With 2 bases clipped from V and 7 bases from J, the junction kept 1 base outside the gene matches. Germline V gene sequence: CDR1 SGHDT, CDR2 YYEEEE. The CDR3, as DNA: TGTGCCAGCAGCTTAGGACAGGGGAATGAGCAGTTCTTC. This gives the protein CASSLGQGNEQFF.

The chain recombines TRBV2 with TRBJ2-7; D is possibly TRBD1 (5 bases). Germline V gene data show CDR1 as SNHLY and CDR2 as FYNNEI. CDR3 size: 13 residues. The ends were cut back, 7 bases at V and 5 bases at J, with 15 bases in the middle. The CDR3 is CASNSRVVDEQYF. The CDR3 DNA sequence: TGTGCCAGCAACTCCAGGGTGGTTGACGAGCAGTACTTC.

The chain uses TRBV6-1 and TRBJ2-3, with TRBD2 identical over 12 bases. The CDR3 length is 17 residues. Germline CDR1 and CDR2: MNHNS and SASEGT. The V and J ends lost 4 bases and 0 bases, in that order; junction bases with no gene match: 5. The CDR3 bases are TGTGCCAGCAGTGCTTTGACTAGCGGGAGTAGCACAGATACGCAGTATTTT. This gives the protein CASSALTSGSSTDTQYF.

The chain employs TRBV11-1 and TRBJ1-1; D possibly corresponds to TRBD1 (6 bases). The CDR3 totals 14 residues. Germline V lookup: CDR1 SGHAT, CDR2 FQDESV (reference sequence). Trimming removed 3 bases from V and 4 bases from J, with 12 bases in between. The CDR3 nucleotides are TGTGCCAGCAGCTTCGGGGGGCACGGCACTGAAGCTTTCTTT. Translation: CASSFGGHGTEAFF.

The V and J genes are TRBV6-5 and TRBJ2-1; a possible D gene is TRBD1 (6 bases). Germline assignment: CDR1 MNHEY and CDR2 SVGAGI. Between the trimmed V and J ends, which lost 4 bases and 5 bases, there was a span of 15 bases. The CDR3 spans 15 residues. CDR3 sequence reads: CASSFETGTNNEQFF. For the CDR3, the DNA is TGTGCCAGCAGTTTTGAGACAGGAACTAACAATGAGCAGTTCTTC.

This rearrangement joins TRBV19 to TRBJ2-6, with TRBD1 identical over 8 bases. The CDR3 consists of 18 residues. Germline CDR1 LNHDA, CDR2 SQIVND (reference sequence). With 5 bases clipped from V and 0 bases from J, the junction kept 9 bases outside the gene matches. CDR3 loop: CASSLRDRQGSGANVLTF. The CDR3 nucleotides read TGTGCCAGTAGTCTCCGGGACAGGCAGGGCTCTGGGGCCAACGTCCTGACTTTC.

This clone was counted a few times. The chain combines TRBV21-1 with TRBJ1-5; the table's TRBD1 call for D was not verified on the DNA. TRBV21-1 is a pseudogene locus. The CDR3 runs 15 residues. CDR3 DNA sequence: TGTGCCAGCAGCAAAGATCCAGGGCCAAGTCAGCCCCAGCATTTT. Its protein is CASSKDPGPSQPQHF.

The chain is built from TRBV30 and TRBJ1-4, with 9 bases fitting TRBD1. V was clipped by 3 bases and J by 0 bases; unmatched bases: 14. Per germline, CDR1 GTSNPN and CDR2 SVGIG (reference sequence). The CDR3 spans 19 residues. The CDR3 DNA reads as TGTGCCTGGAGAGCGCCGGGACAGGGATTTCTTGCAACTAATGAAAAACTGTTTTTT. Its translation: CAWRAPGQGFLATNEKLFF.

In DNA form, the CDR3 reads TGTGCCAGCAGTGAAGCCGGACTAGCGGGAGATGAGCAGTTCTTC. Translating gives CASSEAGLAGDEQFF. This chain uses TRBV13 with TRBJ2-1; 13 bases are shared with TRBD2. The CDR3 is 15 residues long. Per the germline V gene, CDR1 is PRHDT and CDR2 is FYEKMQ (reference sequence). With 6 bases clipped from V and 8 bases from J, the junction kept 7 bases outside the gene matches.

This chain uses TRBV27 with TRBJ2-2; D gene unclear. V gave up 2 bases and J gave up 6 bases, with 4 bases separating them. CDR1 MNHEY and CDR2 SMNVEV come from the germline V gene (reference sequence). The CDR3 totals 12 residues. This CDR3 is CASSLQSGELFF. For the CDR3, the DNA is TGTGCCAGCAGTTTACAATCCGGGGAGCTGTTTTTT.

The chain combines TRBV19 with TRBJ1-1, with TRBD1 as a possible D gene (5 bases). The CDR3 has 15 amino acids. Deletions cut 1 base from V and 2 bases from J, with 11 bases between. Looked up from germline, CDR1 is LNHDA and CDR2 is SQIVND (reference sequence). The CDR3 DNA reads as TGTGCCAGTAGTATAGCCCAGGGTATAAACACTGAAGCTTTCTTT. Translation gives CASSIAQGINTEAFF.